Sequencing of this T cell receptor (beta chain) was carried out in a study of T-cell reconstitution after alpha-beta-depleted transplantation in children. Deletions cut 4 bases from V and 4 bases from J, with 7 bases between. Germline assignment: CDR1 ENHRY and CDR2 SYGVKD. The CDR3 totals 12 residues. Unique molecular identifiers were incorporated during preparation of the TCRbeta library. TCRdb re-called the PCR reads with MiXCR, one entry per CDR3 protein. The sample consists of a few hundred thousand distinct CDR3 sequences, 10% to 13% of them appearing once. Sequencing was performed on PBMCs from the stem cell graft donor, taken from the stem cell graft. The receptor was isolated from a human donor who donated a stem cell graft to a child with acute lymphoblastic leukemia. The V call is TRBV10-3, the J call TRBJ1-1; a possible D gene is TRBD1 (6 bases). The chain's CDR3 is CAISGRGTEAFF. The CDR3 DNA reads TGTGCCATCAGTGGCAGGGGCACTGAAGCTTTCTTT.